The entry below describes one TCR beta chain. As yet, its antigen is unknown. These data originate in a study of shared clonotypes between healthy human individuals. Looking at the study overall: Serving as donors were two women and a few men, whose ages spanned 18 to 49.

Findings and caveats of the study: Sequencing of the sorted subsets was shown by rarefaction to be incomplete despite large depth. Non-shared clonotypes had lower generation probabilities than clonotypes shared by all four sorted-subset donors.

In the naive CD8 group, cells lacked CD45RO and were positively selected for CCR7, so terminally differentiated effector memory CD45RA+ cells were left out. The CDR3 is 13 residues long. From germline, CDR1 is MGHDK and CDR2 SYGVNS. V was pared by 0 bases and J by 4 bases, with 3 bases between. The table came from immunoSEQ multiplex PCR; TCRdb's copy has only in-frame clones and leaves some out. Here the sample spans around 600,000 clones, 90% to 95% being singletons. The sample comprised naive CD8+ T cells sorted from blood. The clonotype comes from a young woman in good health. The V gene is TRBV25-1, the J gene TRBJ2-2; unclear D gene. The DNA for the CDR3 is TGTGCCAGCAGTGAATATGTCACCGGGGAGCTGTTTTTT. Protein: CASSEYVTGELFF. The variable domain in full, with the rest retrieved from reference TRBV25-1 and TRBJ2-2, is EADIYQTPRYLVIGTGKKITLECSQTMGHDKMYWYQQDPGMELHLIHYSYGVNSTEKGDLSSESTVSRIRTEHFPLTLESARPSHTSQYLCASSEYVTGELFFGEGSRLTVL.